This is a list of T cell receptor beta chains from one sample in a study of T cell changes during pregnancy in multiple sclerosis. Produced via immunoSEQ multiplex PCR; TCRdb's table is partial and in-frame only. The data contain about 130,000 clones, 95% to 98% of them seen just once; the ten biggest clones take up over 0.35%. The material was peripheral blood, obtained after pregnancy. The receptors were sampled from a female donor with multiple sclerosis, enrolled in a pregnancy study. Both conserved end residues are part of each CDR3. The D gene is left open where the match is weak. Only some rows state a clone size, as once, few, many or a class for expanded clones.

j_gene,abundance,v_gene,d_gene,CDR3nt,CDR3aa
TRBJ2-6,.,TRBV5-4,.,TGTGCCAGCAGCTTGGTGGCAGGTGGGGCCAACGTCCTGACTTTC,CASSLVAGGANVLTF
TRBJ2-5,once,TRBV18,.,TGTGCCAGCTCACCTCCTCGGGAGACCCAGTACTTC,CASSPPRETQYF
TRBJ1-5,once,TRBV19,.,TGTGCCAGTGCACAGGGAAGGAGTCAGCCCCAGCATTTT,CASAQGRSQPQHF
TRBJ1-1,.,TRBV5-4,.,TGTGCCAGCAGCTTGGACGCGGAGTTGGGCACTGAAGCTTTCTTT,CASSLDAELGTEAFF
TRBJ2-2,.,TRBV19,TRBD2,TGTGCCAGTAACCTAGCGGGAGGGTTCGGGGAGCTGTTTTTT,CASNLAGGFGELFF
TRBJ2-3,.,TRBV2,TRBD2,TGTGCCAGCAGCTGGACTAGCCCCCTTGACACGCAGTATTTT,CASSWTSPLDTQYF
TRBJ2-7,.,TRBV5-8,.,TGTGCCAGCAGCTTGCAGGGATCCTACGAGCAGTACTTC,CASSLQGSYEQYF
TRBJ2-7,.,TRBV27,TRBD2,TGTGCCAGCAGTTTATCGATGCCTAGCGGGTCTTCCTACGAGCAGTACTTC,CASSLSMPSGSSYEQYF
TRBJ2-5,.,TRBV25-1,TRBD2,TGTGCCAGCAGTGAATCGGTCCCTAGCGGGACCCAAGAGACCCAGTACTTC,CASSESVPSGTQETQYF
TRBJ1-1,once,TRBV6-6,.,TGTGCCAGCAGCCAGGGAACTGAAGCTTTCTTT,CASSQGTEAFF
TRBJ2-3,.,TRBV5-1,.,TGCGCCAGCAGCTTGGCCACAGGTCGCACAGATACGCAGTATTTT,CASSLATGRTDTQYF
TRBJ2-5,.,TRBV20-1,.,TGCAGTGCTACCCCTCAAGAGACCCAGTACTTC,CSATPQETQYF
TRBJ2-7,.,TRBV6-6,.,TGTGCCAGCACCTCCCGCAGCTACGAGCAGTACTTC,CASTSRSYEQYF
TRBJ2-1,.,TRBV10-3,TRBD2,TGTGCCATCAGTGAGTCCCCCGGAGCGGGAGCGGGAACCTACAATGAGCAGTTCTTC,CAISESPGAGAGTYNEQFF